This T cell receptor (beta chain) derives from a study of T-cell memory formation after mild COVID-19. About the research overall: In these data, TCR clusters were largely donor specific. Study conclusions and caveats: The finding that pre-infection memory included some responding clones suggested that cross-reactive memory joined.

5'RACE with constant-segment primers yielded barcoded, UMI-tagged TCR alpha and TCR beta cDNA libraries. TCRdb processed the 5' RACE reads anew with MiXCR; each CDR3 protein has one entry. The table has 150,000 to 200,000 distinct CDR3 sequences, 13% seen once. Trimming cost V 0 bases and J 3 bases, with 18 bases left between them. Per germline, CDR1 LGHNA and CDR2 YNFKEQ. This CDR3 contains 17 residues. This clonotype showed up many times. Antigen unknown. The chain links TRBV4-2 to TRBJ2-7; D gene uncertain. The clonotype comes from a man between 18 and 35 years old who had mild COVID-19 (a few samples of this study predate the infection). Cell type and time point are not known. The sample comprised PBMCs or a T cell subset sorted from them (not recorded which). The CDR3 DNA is TGTGCCAGCAGCCAAGATGGAGAGTCCGGTTTCGTCTACGAGCAGTACTTC. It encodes CASSQDGESGFVYEQYF.